The clone carrying this T cell receptor beta chain was picked up many times. Its antigen is not known. Extractions gave at least 6 micrograms of total RNA per sample. This sample is part of a study of blood T cells in healthy people across ages. It was with a sample-barcoded 5' primer and a J-beta primer mix that a second PCR of roughly 6 to 12 cycles was run. TCRdb itself ran the 5' RACE reads through MiXCR, one entry per CDR3 protein. The sample comprises 650,000 to 800,000 distinct CDR3 sequences, about 51% of which are singletons, and about 14% rests with the top ten. Overall study findings and caveats: Any changes in expanded clonotypes were possibly confounded, as donor CMV status remained unknown. Per-million-T-cell TCR beta diversity fell roughly linearly with age.

The CDR3 has 18 residues. Germline V gene sequence: CDR1 SGHRS, CDR2 YFSETQ. The V and J ends lost 0 bases and 4 bases respectively, with 21 bases between them. The V gene is TRBV5-1, the J gene TRBJ2-3; D not certain. The source material was blood. The sequence derives from a woman of 80 years or more in good health. The CDR3 DNA reads as TGCGCCAGCAGCTTGGTCCCGCGCCTACACCCCACGGCAGATACGCAGTATTTT. It translates to CASSLVPRLHPTADTQYF.